These T cell receptor beta chains were read from a single sample in a study of shared clonotypes between healthy human individuals. Produced via immunoSEQ multiplex PCR; TCRdb's table is partial and in-frame only. This table holds about 1 million clones, about 77% found once. Sample: memory CD4+ T cells sorted from blood. Source of these receptors: a man younger than 35 in good health. Both conserved end residues are part of each CDR3. Fields, in order: J gene, V gene, clone size, D gene, CDR3 protein, CDR3 DNA. D genes are given only for firm matches. A clone size is listed for some rows: how often the clone was seen (once, few, many), or a class if it is expanded.

J gene: TRBJ1-4; V gene: TRBV7-9; clone size: -; D gene: -; CDR3 protein: CASSFAATDNEKLFF; CDR3 DNA: TGTGCCAGCAGCTTTGCCGCTACCGATAATGAAAAACTGTTTTTT
J gene: TRBJ2-3; V gene: TRBV19; clone size: -; D gene: TRBD1; CDR3 protein: CASSRQGATDTQYF; CDR3 DNA: TGTGCCAGTAGTAGGCAGGGGGCCACAGATACGCAGTATTTT
J gene: TRBJ2-5; V gene: TRBV27; clone size: -; D gene: TRBD2; CDR3 protein: CASSLKVGGGGARETQYF; CDR3 DNA: TGTGCCAGCAGTTTAAAAGTGGGCGGCGGGGGGGCTAGAGAGACCCAGTACTTC
J gene: TRBJ2-7; V gene: TRBV27; clone size: once; D gene: -; CDR3 protein: CASSSTGRVQYF; CDR3 DNA: TGTGCCAGCAGCTCTACAGGGCGGGTGCAGTACTTC
J gene: TRBJ1-2; V gene: TRBV12-5; clone size: -; D gene: -; CDR3 protein: CASGACGYTF; CDR3 DNA: TGTGCTAGTGGGGCGTGTGGCTACACCTTC
J gene: TRBJ1-2; V gene: TRBV30; clone size: -; D gene: -; CDR3 protein: CAWNVGGAYGYTF; CDR3 DNA: TGTGCCTGGAATGTTGGGGGCGCATATGGCTACACCTTC
J gene: TRBJ2-7; V gene: TRBV28; clone size: -; D gene: TRBD1; CDR3 protein: CASTSPRLGQAYEQYF; CDR3 DNA: TGTGCCAGCACCTCCCCCCGGCTGGGACAGGCCTACGAGCAGTACTTC
J gene: TRBJ1-1; V gene: TRBV7-2; clone size: -; D gene: -; CDR3 protein: CASSQQGWIFAEAFF; CDR3 DNA: TGTGCCAGCAGCCAACAGGGTTGGATATTCGCTGAAGCTTTCTTT
J gene: TRBJ2-5; V gene: TRBV29-1; clone size: few; D gene: -; CDR3 protein: CSVESETQYF; CDR3 DNA: TGCAGCGTTGAAAGTGAGACCCAGTACTTC
J gene: TRBJ2-5; V gene: TRBV6-1; clone size: -; D gene: TRBD2; CDR3 protein: CASIGLAGGRQYF; CDR3 DNA: TGTGCCAGCATCGGACTAGCGGGAGGACGGCAGTACTTC
J gene: TRBJ1-1; V gene: TRBV6-4; clone size: -; D gene: -; CDR3 protein: CASSTEMNTEAFF; CDR3 DNA: TGTGCCAGCAGTACCGAAATGAACACTGAAGCTTTCTTT
J gene: TRBJ1-3; V gene: TRBV9; clone size: few; D gene: -; CDR3 protein: CASSVAGGAFGNTIYF; CDR3 DNA: TGTGCCAGCAGCGTAGCAGGAGGGGCATTTGGAAACACCATATATTTT
J gene: TRBJ2-3; V gene: TRBV5-1; clone size: -; D gene: -; CDR3 protein: CASSSGVGAPDTQYF; CDR3 DNA: TGCGCCAGCAGCAGTGGTGTAGGGGCCCCAGATACGCAGTATTTT
J gene: TRBJ2-4; V gene: TRBV19; clone size: -; D gene: -; CDR3 protein: CASSIPRDIQYF; CDR3 DNA: TGTGCCAGTAGTATCCCGAGGGACATTCAGTACTTC
J gene: TRBJ1-1; V gene: TRBV5-1; clone size: -; D gene: -; CDR3 protein: CASSLVGGLNTEAFF; CDR3 DNA: TGCGCCAGCAGCTTGGTTGGGGGCTTGAACACTGAAGCTTTCTTT
J gene: TRBJ2-3; V gene: TRBV7-2; clone size: -; D gene: -; CDR3 protein: CASSSNRDTQYF; CDR3 DNA: TGTGCCAGCAGCTCCAACCGGGACACGCAGTATTTT
J gene: TRBJ2-5; V gene: TRBV19; clone size: -; D gene: -; CDR3 protein: CASSRGRLETQYF; CDR3 DNA: TGTGCCAGTAGTCGGGGGAGGCTGGAGACCCAGTACTTC
J gene: TRBJ2-7; V gene: TRBV5-4; clone size: -; D gene: TRBD2; CDR3 protein: CASSFWTSGYEQYF; CDR3 DNA: TGTGCCAGCAGCTTCTGGACTAGCGGGTACGAGCAGTACTTC
J gene: TRBJ2-3; V gene: TRBV12-5; clone size: -; D gene: -; CDR3 protein: CASGLVRKELVLPDTQYF; CDR3 DNA: TGTGCTAGTGGTTTGGTAAGGAAAGAGCTCGTGCTCCCTGATACGCAGTATTTT
J gene: TRBJ1-5; V gene: TRBV6-1; clone size: -; D gene: TRBD1; CDR3 protein: CASSDVPGQGNQPQHF; CDR3 DNA: TGTGCCAGCAGTGATGTACCGGGACAGGGGAATCAGCCCCAGCATTTT
J gene: TRBJ1-4; V gene: TRBV5-1; clone size: many; D gene: -; CDR3 protein: CASSPDSATNEKLFF; CDR3 DNA: TGCGCCAGCAGCCCAGACAGTGCAACTAATGAAAAACTGTTTTTT
J gene: TRBJ1-4; V gene: TRBV5-1; clone size: -; D gene: -; CDR3 protein: CASSYQGSDNEKLFF; CDR3 DNA: TGCGCCAGCAGCTACCAGGGGAGTGATAATGAAAAACTGTTTTTT
J gene: TRBJ2-7; V gene: TRBV11-3; clone size: -; D gene: -; CDR3 protein: CASSFSRGEQYF; CDR3 DNA: TGTGCCAGCAGCTTCTCCCGGGGGGAGCAGTACTTC
J gene: TRBJ1-3; V gene: TRBV9; clone size: -; D gene: -; CDR3 protein: CASSATGGTLGNTIYF; CDR3 DNA: TGTGCCAGCAGCGCCACCGGGGGGACACTGGGAAACACCATATATTTT
J gene: TRBJ2-1; V gene: TRBV19; clone size: -; D gene: TRBD2; CDR3 protein: CASNRGLTPGEQFF; CDR3 DNA: TGTGCCAGCAACCGGGGACTAACCCCCGGTGAGCAGTTCTTC
J gene: TRBJ2-5; V gene: TRBV10-3; clone size: few; D gene: TRBD2; CDR3 protein: CAISEAGGARETQYF; CDR3 DNA: TGTGCCATCAGTGAGGCGGGGGGGGCCCGAGAGACCCAGTACTTC
J gene: TRBJ2-1; V gene: TRBV7-3; clone size: once; D gene: -; CDR3 protein: CASSFGALYDEQFF; CDR3 DNA: TGTGCCAGCAGCTTCGGGGCTCTATACGATGAGCAGTTCTTC
J gene: TRBJ1-1; V gene: TRBV7-9; clone size: few; D gene: TRBD1; CDR3 protein: CASSYNQGVAFF; CDR3 DNA: TGTGCCAGCAGCTACAACCAGGGGGTGGCTTTCTTT
J gene: TRBJ2-6; V gene: TRBV19; clone size: once; D gene: -; CDR3 protein: CASSISQELISGANVLTF; CDR3 DNA: TGTGCCAGTAGTATATCACAGGAGCTGATCTCTGGGGCCAACGTCCTGACTTTC